This T cell receptor beta chain stems from a study of T-cell reconstitution after alpha-beta-depleted transplantation in children. Comment on this clonotype: Its antigen is undetermined.

Unique molecular identifiers featured in how the TCRbeta library was prepared. TCRdb reprocessed the PCR reads with MiXCR, giving one entry per CDR3 protein. Among 580,000 or so distinct CDR3 sequences listed, 23% were seen once. Study-wide results and caveats: When one year had passed after transplant, most T-cell counts and diversity came from newly produced T cells. The origin of high day-60 TCRbeta diversity in some patients lay in surviving recipient T cells and thymic progenitors. About two months after transplant, alpha-beta T cells reportedly came from several hundred expanded graft clones.

This CDR3 region has 16 residues. Germline V lookup: CDR1 ENHRY, CDR2 SYGVKD. J lost 5 bases, V lost 3 bases, and 11 bases had no gene match. The receptor comes from a boy younger than two who had a stem cell transplant for acute myeloid leukemia, so the T cells may come from the graft donor. The source was PBMCs, mostly from graft donor cells, collected 360 days after TCRalphabeta/CD19-depleted stem cell transplant. The chain has TRBV10-3 and TRBJ2-3, with 7 bases aligning to TRBD1. The chain's CDR3 is CAISDTPDRAEDTQYF. The CDR3 DNA reads as TGTGCCATCAGTGATACCCCCGACAGGGCGGAAGATACGCAGTATTTT.